This T cell receptor (beta chain) was found in a study of T-cell reconstitution after alpha-beta-depleted transplantation in children. With 1 base removed from V and 5 bases from J, the gap between germline ends came to 11 bases. CDR1 is SQVTM and CDR2 is ANQGSEA in the germline V gene. The CDR3 covers 13 residues. The TCRbeta library was prepared with unique molecular identifiers. TCRdb used MiXCR to reprocess the PCR reads, holding one entry per CDR3 protein. The table includes 200,000 to 300,000 distinct CDR3 sequences, more than 10% detected once. This clonotype was picked up many times. The V gene is TRBV29-1, the J gene TRBJ1-1; D is perhaps TRBD1 (5 bases). The receptor was derived from a human donor who donated a stem cell graft to a child with acute lymphoblastic leukemia. Sequencing used PBMCs from the stem cell graft donor, obtained from the stem cell graft. CDR3 sequence (DNA): TGCAGCGTTGAAGCCTCCTGGGGGACTGAAGCTTTCTTT. This encodes CSVEASWGTEAFF.